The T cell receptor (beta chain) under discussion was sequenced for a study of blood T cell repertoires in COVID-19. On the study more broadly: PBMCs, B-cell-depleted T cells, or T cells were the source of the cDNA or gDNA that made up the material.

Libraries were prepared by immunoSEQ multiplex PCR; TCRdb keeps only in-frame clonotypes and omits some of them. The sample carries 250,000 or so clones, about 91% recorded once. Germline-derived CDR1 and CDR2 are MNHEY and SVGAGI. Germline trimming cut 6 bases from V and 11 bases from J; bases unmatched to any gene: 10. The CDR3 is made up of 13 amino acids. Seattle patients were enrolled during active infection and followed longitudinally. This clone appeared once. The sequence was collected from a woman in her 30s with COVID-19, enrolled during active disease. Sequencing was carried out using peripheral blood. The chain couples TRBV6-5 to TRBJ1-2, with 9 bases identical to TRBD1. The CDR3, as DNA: TGTGCCAGCAGGGCTTCTAGACAGGGGGTTTACACCTTC. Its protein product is CASRASRQGVYTF.